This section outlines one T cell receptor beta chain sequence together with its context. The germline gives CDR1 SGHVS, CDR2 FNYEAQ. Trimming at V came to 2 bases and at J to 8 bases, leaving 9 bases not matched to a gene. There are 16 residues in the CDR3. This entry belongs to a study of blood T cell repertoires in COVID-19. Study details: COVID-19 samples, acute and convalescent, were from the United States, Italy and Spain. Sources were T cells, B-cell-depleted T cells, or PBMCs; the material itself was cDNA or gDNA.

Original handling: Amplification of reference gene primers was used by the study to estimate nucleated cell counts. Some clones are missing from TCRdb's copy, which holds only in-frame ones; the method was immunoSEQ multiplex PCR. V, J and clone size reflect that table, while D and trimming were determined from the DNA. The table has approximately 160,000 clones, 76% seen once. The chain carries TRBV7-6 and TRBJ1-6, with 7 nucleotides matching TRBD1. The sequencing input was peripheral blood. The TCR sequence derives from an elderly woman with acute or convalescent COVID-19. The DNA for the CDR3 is TGTGCCAGCAGCTTAAATGTGGCAGGGGGGCATTCACCCCTCCACTTT. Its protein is CASSLNVAGGHSPLHF.